This T cell receptor (beta chain) is drawn from a study of beta chain features in type 1 diabetes. The sequenced template was cDNA made from the entire isolated RNA. The assay was immunoSEQ multiplex PCR, and TCRdb's table has in-frame clones only and misses some. The table includes 360,000 or so clones, 15% to 20% detected once. V lost 0 bases, J lost 7 bases, and 4 bases stayed unmatched. The CDR3 extends over 15 amino acids. CDR1 and CDR2 from the germline V gene are MNHEY and SVGAGI. General study findings and limits: Whether TCRB rearrangement is influenced by HLA type went unresolved here. Patients' naive, central memory and regulatory TCRB repertoires appeared more alike than those of healthy donors.

Concerning this clone itself: The antigen is unknown.

The receptor comes from a woman between 18 and 30 years old in good health. The genes are TRBV6-5 and TRBJ2-5, with 11 positions matching TRBD2. Sample: naive CD4+ T cells from blood. Here the CDR3 reads CASSYSTGLAGTQYF. CDR3 sequence (DNA): TGTGCCAGCAGTTACTCGACAGGACTAGCGGGGACCCAGTACTTC.